The following is a T cell receptor (beta chain) sequence with its context. Its matching antigen is unknown. Repertoires were generated with immunoSEQ multiplex PCR, while TCRdb's copy carries only in-frame clones and drops some. The profile covers roughly 100,000 clones, with 90% appearing a single time and around 1.5% taken by the ten largest. The length of the CDR3 is 11 residues. V gave up 3 bases and J gave up 6 bases, with 7 bases separating them. The germline CDR1 and CDR2 sequences are DFQATT and SNEGSKA (reference sequence). This sample is drawn from a study of OX40 agonist ivuxolimab in advanced cancers. Study-level results: Expanded peripheral T cells had an undetermined antigen specificity. Among patients with partial responses at 0.1-3.0 mg/kg, clonal expansion was among the lowest. Blood T cells, both CD4+ and CD8+, expanded clonally by week 6 at 0.1 to 3.0 mg/kg.

The material sequenced was CD4+ or CD8+ T cells sorted from blood, taken in a trial of the OX40 agonist ivuxolimab. The sequence came from an adult with an advanced solid tumor such as melanoma, head and neck, liver or kidney cancer. The chain joins TRBV20-1 to TRBJ2-3; D gene ambiguous. The CDR3 sequence is CSASLRDTQYF. Written as DNA, the CDR3 is TGCAGTGCTAGTCTCCGCGATACGCAGTATTTT.